Included here is one TCR beta chain sequence, with context. The sample is drawn from a study of blood T cell repertoires in COVID-19. At the level of the study: Sites across the United States, Italy and Spain contributed samples from acute and convalescent COVID-19. T cells, B-cell-depleted T cells, or PBMCs provided the cDNA or gDNA that served as material.

Germline V CDR1 and CDR2: SNHLY, FYNNEI. V dropped 5 bases and J dropped 4 bases, with 3 bases sitting between them. The CDR3 has 11 amino acids. Authors' methods: Amplification with reference gene primers provided the estimates of nucleated cell counts. Libraries were prepared by immunoSEQ multiplex PCR; TCRdb keeps only in-frame clonotypes and omits some of them. V and J calls and clone size are as listed in that table; D and trimming were resolved from the DNA. The repertoire holds under 100,000 clones, around 87% seen once, with roughly 15% in the top ten. The sample was peripheral blood. The TCR sequence derives from a human donor in a cohort sampled during active COVID-19. V gene TRBV2 combines with J gene TRBJ2-1; D call uncertain. CDR3: CASSSYNEQFF. The DNA of the CDR3 is TGTGCCAGCAGTTCTTACAATGAGCAGTTCTTC.